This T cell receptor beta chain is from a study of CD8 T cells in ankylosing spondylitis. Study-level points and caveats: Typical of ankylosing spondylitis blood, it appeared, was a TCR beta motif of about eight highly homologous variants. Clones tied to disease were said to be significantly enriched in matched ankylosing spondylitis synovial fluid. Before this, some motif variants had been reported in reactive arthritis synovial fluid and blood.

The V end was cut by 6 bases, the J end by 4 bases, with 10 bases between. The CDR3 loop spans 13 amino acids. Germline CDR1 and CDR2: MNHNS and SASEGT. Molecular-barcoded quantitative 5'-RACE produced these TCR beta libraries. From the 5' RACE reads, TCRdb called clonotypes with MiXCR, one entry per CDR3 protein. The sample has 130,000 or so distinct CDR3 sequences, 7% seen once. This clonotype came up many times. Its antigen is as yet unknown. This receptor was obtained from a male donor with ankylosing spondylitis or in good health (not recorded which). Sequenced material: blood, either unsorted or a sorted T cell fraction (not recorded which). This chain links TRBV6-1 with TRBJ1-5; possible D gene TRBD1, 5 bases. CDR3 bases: TGTGCCAGCAGACACAGGCCAAATCAGCCCCAGCATTTT. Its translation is CASRHRPNQPQHF.